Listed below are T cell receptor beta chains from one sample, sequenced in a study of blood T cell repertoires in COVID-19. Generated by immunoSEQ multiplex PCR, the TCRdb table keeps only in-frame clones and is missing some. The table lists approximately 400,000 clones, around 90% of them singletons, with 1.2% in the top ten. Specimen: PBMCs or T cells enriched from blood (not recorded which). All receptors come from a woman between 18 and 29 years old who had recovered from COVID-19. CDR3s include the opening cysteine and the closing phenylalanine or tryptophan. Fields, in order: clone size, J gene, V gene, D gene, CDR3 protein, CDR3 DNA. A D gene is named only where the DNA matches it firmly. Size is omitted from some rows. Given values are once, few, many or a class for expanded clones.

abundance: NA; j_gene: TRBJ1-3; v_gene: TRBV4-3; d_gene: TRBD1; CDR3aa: CASSPTGVGNTIYF; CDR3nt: TGCGCCAGCAGCCCTACAGGGGTTGGAAACACCATATATTTT
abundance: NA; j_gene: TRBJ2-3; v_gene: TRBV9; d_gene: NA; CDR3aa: CASSSRVGPGFTDTQYF; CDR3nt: TGTGCCAGCAGCTCCCGGGTGGGGCCAGGATTCACAGATACGCAGTATTTT
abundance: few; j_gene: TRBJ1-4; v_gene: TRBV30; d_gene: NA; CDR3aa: CAWGEDNVEKLFF; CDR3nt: TGTGCCTGGGGAGAGGACAATGTAGAAAAACTGTTTTTT
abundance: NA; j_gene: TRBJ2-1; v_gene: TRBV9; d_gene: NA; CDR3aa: CASSVDEGNEQFF; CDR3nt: TGTGCCAGCAGCGTAGATGAGGGAAATGAGCAGTTCTTC
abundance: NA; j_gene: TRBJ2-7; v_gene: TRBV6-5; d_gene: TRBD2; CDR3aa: CASTAGGPSYEQYF; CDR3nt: TGTGCCAGCACTGCGGGGGGGCCTTCCTACGAGCAGTACTTC
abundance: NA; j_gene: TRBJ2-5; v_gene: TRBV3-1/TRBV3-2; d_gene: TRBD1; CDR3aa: CASSQDHRGETQYF; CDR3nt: TGTGCCAGCAGCCAGGACCACAGGGGGGAGACCCAGTACTTC
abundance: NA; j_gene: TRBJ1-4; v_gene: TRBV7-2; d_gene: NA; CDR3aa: CASSLLTAEKLFF; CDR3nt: TGTGCCAGCAGCTTACTGACAGCTGAAAAACTGTTTTTT
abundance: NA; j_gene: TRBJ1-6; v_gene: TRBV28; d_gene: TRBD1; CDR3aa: CASRAQGQRNSPLHF; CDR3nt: TGTGCCAGCAGGGCCCAGGGACAGCGTAATTCACCCCTCCACTTT
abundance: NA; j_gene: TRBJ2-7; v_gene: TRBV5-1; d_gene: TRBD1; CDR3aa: CASSLAEGAPDYEQYF; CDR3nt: TGCGCCAGCAGCTTGGCCGAGGGGGCGCCAGACTACGAGCAGTACTTC
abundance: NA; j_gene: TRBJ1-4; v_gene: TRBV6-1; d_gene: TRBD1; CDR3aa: CASSDRGMINEKLFF; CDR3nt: TGTGCCAGCAGTGACAGGGGGATGATTAATGAAAAACTGTTTTTT
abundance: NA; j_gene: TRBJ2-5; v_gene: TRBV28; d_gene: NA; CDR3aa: CASGVVETQYF; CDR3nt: TGTGCCAGCGGAGTGGTGGAGACCCAGTACTTC
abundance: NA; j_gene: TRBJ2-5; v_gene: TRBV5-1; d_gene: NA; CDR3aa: CASSLARETQYF; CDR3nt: TGCGCCAGCAGCTTGGCTCGGGAGACCCAGTACTTC
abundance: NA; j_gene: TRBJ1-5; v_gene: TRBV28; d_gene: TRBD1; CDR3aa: CASSRLDRDDGPQHF; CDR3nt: TGTGCCAGCAGTCGCCTTGACAGGGACGATGGGCCCCAGCATTTT
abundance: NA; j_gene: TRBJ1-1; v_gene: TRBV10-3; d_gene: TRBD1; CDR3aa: CAIGTGERRTEAFF; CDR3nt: TGTGCCATCGGGACAGGGGAAAGGCGCACTGAAGCTTTCTTT
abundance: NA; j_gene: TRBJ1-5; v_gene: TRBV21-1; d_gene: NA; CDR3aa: CASEVAIDQPQHF; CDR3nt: TGTGCCAGCGAGGTAGCCATCGATCAGCCCCAGCATTTT
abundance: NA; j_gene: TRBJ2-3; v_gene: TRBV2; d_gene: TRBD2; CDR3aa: CASSEFLAGVDTQYF; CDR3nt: TGTGCCAGCAGTGAGTTTCTAGCGGGGGTAGATACGCAGTATTTT
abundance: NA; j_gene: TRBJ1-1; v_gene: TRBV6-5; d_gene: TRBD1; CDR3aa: CASSYYQGAGNTEAFF; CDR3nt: TGTGCCAGCAGTTACTATCAGGGGGCGGGGAACACTGAAGCTTTCTTT
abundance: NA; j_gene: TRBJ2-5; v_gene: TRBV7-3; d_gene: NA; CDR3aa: CASPSWKEGQETQYF; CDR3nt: TGTGCCAGCCCTTCCTGGAAGGAGGGGCAAGAGACCCAGTACTTC
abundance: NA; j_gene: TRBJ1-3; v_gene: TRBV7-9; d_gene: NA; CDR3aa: CASSDPSSGNTIYF; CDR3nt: TGTGCCAGCAGCGACCCTAGCTCTGGAAACACCATATATTTT
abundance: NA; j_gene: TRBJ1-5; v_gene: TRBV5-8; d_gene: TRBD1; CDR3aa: CASSLTGAGNQPQHF; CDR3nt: TGTGCCAGCAGCCTGACAGGGGCAGGCAATCAGCCCCAGCATTTT
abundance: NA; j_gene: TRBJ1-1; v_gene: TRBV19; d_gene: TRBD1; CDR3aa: CASSIGDRGTEAFF; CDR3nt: TGTGCCAGTAGTATAGGGGACAGGGGAACTGAAGCTTTCTTT
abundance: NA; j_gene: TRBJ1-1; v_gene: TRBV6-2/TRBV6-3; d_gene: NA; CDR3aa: CASSYGGFTEAFF; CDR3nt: TGTGCCAGCAGTTACGGGGGCTTCACTGAAGCTTTCTTT
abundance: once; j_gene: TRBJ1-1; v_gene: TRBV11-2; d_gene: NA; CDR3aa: CASNVGGGPEAFF; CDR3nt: TGTGCCAGCAACGTAGGCGGGGGCCCTGAAGCTTTCTTT
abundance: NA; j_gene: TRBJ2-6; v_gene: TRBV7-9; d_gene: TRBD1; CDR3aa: CASSPIVGTGYSGANVLTF; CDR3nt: TGTGCCAGCAGCCCGATTGTGGGGACAGGGTACTCTGGGGCCAACGTCCTGACTTTC
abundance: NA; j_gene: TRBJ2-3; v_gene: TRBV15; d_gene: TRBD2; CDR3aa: CATMRGGPADTQYF; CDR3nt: TGTGCCACCATGCGGGGGGGACCCGCAGATACGCAGTATTTT
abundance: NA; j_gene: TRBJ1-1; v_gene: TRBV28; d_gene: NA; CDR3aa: CASRRGGANTEAFF; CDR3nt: TGTGCCAGCAGACGAGGGGGGGCGAACACTGAAGCTTTCTTT
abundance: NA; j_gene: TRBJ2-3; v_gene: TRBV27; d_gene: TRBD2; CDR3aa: CASSLPSSGGAGTDTQYF; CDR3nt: TGTGCCAGCAGTCTCCCCAGTAGCGGGGGGGCCGGGACAGATACGCAGTATTTT
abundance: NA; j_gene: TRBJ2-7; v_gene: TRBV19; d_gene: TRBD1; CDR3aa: CASSLRDRGHEQYF; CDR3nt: TGTGCCAGTAGTCTCCGGGACAGGGGGCACGAGCAGTACTTC
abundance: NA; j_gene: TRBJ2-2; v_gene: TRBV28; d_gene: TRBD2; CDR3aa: CASSSRGLAGGAGELFF; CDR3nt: TGTGCCAGCAGTTCCCGAGGGCTAGCGGGGGGGGCCGGGGAGCTGTTTTTT
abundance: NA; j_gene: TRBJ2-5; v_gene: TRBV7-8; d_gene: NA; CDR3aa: CASSNPGLQYF; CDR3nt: TGTGCCAGCAGCAATCCGGGTCTCCAGTACTTC
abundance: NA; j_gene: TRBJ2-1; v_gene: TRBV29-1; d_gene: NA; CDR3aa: CSVEGDSPGINEQFF; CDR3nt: TGCAGCGTTGAAGGGGACTCCCCGGGGATAAATGAGCAGTTCTTC
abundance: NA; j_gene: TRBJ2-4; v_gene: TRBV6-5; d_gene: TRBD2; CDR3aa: CASSYGTGGFQNIQYF; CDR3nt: TGTGCCAGCAGTTACGGGACCGGGGGGTTCCAAAACATTCAGTACTTC
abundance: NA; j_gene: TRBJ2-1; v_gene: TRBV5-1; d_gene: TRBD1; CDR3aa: CASSPPGTGGWNEQFF; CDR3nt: TGCGCCAGCAGCCCGCCCGGGACAGGGGGCTGGAATGAGCAGTTCTTC
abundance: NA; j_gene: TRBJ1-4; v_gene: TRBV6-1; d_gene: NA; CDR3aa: CASSDDRPNEKLFF; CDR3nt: TGTGCCAGCAGTGACGACAGGCCTAATGAAAAACTGTTTTTT
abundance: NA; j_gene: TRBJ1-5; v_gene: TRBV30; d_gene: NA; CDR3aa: CAWSPVRGYQPQHF; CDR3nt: TGTGCCTGGAGTCCAGTCCGAGGGTATCAGCCCCAGCATTTT
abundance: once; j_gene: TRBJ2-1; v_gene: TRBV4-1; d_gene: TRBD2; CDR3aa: CASSQASGAYNEQFF; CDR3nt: TGCGCCAGCAGCCAGGCTAGCGGGGCCTACAATGAGCAGTTCTTC
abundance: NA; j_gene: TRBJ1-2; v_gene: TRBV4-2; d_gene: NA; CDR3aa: CASSHPTEAYYGYTF; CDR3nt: TGTGCCAGCAGCCACCCGACAGAAGCCTACTATGGCTACACCTTC
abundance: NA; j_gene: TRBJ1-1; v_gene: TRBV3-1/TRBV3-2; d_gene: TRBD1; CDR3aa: CASSQAGGTEAFF; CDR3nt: TGTGCCAGCAGCCAAGCAGGGGGCACTGAAGCTTTCTTT
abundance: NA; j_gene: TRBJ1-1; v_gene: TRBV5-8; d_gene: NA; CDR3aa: CASSLFSQGMYTEAFF; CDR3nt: TGTGCCAGCAGCCTATTCTCTCAGGGGATGTACACTGAAGCTTTCTTT
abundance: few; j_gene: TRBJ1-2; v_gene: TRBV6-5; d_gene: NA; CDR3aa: CASSYSSLVNYGYTF; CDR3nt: TGTGCCAGCAGTTACTCGAGCTTAGTTAACTATGGCTACACCTTC
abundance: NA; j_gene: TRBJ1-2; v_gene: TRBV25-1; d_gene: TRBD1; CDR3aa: CASRPIDRDDYGYTF; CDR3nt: TGTGCCAGCAGACCGATCGACAGGGACGACTATGGCTACACCTTC
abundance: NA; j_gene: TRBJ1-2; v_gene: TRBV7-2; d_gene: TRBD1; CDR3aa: CASSSKGGQGNYGYTF; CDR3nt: TGTGCCAGCAGCTCAAAGGGGGGACAGGGAAACTATGGCTACACCTTC
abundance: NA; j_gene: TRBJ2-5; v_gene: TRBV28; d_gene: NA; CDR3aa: CASSLGSPIGAQYF; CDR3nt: TGTGCCAGCAGTCTAGGGAGCCCAATAGGAGCCCAGTACTTC
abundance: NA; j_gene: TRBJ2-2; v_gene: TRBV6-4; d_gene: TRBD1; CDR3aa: CASSVVQGPGELFF; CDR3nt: TGTGCCAGCAGTGTCGTACAGGGGCCCGGGGAGCTGTTTTTT
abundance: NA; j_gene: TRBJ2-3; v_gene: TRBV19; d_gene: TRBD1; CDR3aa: CASSTRQGAGTDTQYF; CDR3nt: TGTGCCAGTAGTACCAGACAGGGGGCAGGGACAGATACGCAGTATTTT
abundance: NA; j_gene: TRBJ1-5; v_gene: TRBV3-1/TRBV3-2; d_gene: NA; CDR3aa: CASSQELVTQPQHF; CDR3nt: TGTGCCAGCAGCCAAGAGTTGGTTACACAGCCCCAGCATTTT
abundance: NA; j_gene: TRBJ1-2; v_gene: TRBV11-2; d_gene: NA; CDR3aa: CASRRTGRNSNYGYTF; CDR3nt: TGTGCCAGCAGGAGAACAGGGCGGAACTCTAACTATGGCTACACCTTC
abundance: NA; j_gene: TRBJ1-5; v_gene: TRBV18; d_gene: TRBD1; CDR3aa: CASPRGGLGNQPQHF; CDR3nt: TGTGCCAGCCCTAGAGGGGGCTTGGGCAATCAGCCCCAGCATTTT
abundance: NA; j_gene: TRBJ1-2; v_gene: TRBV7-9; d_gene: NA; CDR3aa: CASTRTGGNYGYTF; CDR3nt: TGTGCCAGCACACGGACGGGGGGTAACTATGGCTACACCTTC
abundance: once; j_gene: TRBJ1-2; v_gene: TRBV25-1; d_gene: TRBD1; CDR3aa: CATGGGDGYTF; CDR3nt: TGTGCCACCGGAGGGGGCGATGGCTACACCTTC
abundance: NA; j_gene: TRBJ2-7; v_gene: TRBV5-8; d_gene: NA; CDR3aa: CASSYGGDEQYF; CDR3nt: TGTGCCAGCAGCTACGGGGGAGACGAGCAGTACTTC